Below, 17 T cell receptor beta chains from the same sample are listed, as sequenced in a study of cytomegalovirus exposure and HLA in healthy donors. The PCR made use of 60 Vbeta and 13 Jbeta primers. The method was immunoSEQ multiplex PCR; TCRdb's version includes in-frame clones alone and lacks a portion of them. In all, the sample yields 45,000 to 60,000 clones. The sequencing input was PBMCs. These TCRs come from a female donor in good health and CMV-seronegative.

The chain is built from TRBV29-1 and TRBJ1-1; D may be TRBD1 (5 bases). The V gene lost 3 bases and the J gene lost 2 bases, with 10 bases spanning the gap. The CDR3 loop spans 13 amino acids. Germline CDR1 and CDR2: SQVTM and ANQGSEA. The CDR3 loop is CSVEGRANTEAFF. CDR3 DNA sequence: TGCAGCGTTGAGGGCAGGGCCAACACTGAAGCTTTCTTT.

This chain links TRBV6-6 with TRBJ2-7, with TRBD2 matching 9 bases. CDR1 is MNHNY and CDR2 is SVGAGI in the germline V gene (reference sequence). The CDR3 is 15 amino acids. Unmatched junction bases numbered 6, after V lost 4 bases and J lost 2 bases. The CDR3 coding sequence is TGTGCCAGCAGTTCGAGACTAGCGGTCGCCTACGAGCAGTACTTC. Residues: CASSSRLAVAYEQYF.

This chain connects TRBV19 to TRBJ2-5; D gene unclear. In germline, CDR1 is LNHDA, CDR2 SQIVND (reference sequence). This CDR3 is built from 14 residues. The V gene lost 7 bases and the J gene lost 1 base, with 13 bases spanning the gap. CDR3 sequence (DNA): TGTGCCAGTACCCCTGGTTACGGCCAAGAGACCCAGTACTTC. This codes for CASTPGYGQETQYF.

The chain links TRBV5-1 to TRBJ2-5, with 8 bases that match TRBD2. V shed 4 bases, J shed 5 bases, and the junction held 4 bases outside the gene matches. The germline gives CDR1 SGHRS, CDR2 YFSETQ. This CDR3 is 13 amino acids long. DNA for the CDR3: TGCGCCAGCAGCCCCGGGAGGGACGAGACCCAGTACTTC. It encodes CASSPGRDETQYF.

This chain joins TRBV4-2 and TRBJ2-2; 7 positions match TRBD2. Germline V lookup: CDR1 LGHNA, CDR2 YNFKEQ. Trimming took 6 bases from V and 5 from J; bases not matched to a gene: 9. The CDR3 sequence is 15 residues long. The DNA of the CDR3 is TGTGCCAGCAGTCCTGGGAGGGAGGGGACCGGGGAGCTGTTTTTT. Encoded protein: CASSPGREGTGELFF.

The V and J genes are TRBV25-1 and TRBJ1-2; 9 positions match TRBD1. Germline CDR1 MGHDK, CDR2 SYGVNS. The CDR3 runs 14 residues. Unmatched junction bases numbered 2, after V lost 4 bases and J lost 2 bases. In DNA form, the CDR3 reads TGTGCCAGCAGTGCGGACAGGGGCAACTATGGCTACACCTTC. It codes for CASSADRGNYGYTF.

The chain employs TRBV29-1 and TRBJ1-1; D gene ambiguous. CDR3 length equals 14 residues. The germline V gene has CDR1 SQVTM and CDR2 ANQGSEA. Trimming shortened V by 0 bases and J by 5 bases, and 13 bases separated the two germline ends. As DNA, the CDR3 is TGCAGCGTTGAAGATCGGGGAGGTCGGACTGAAGCTTTCTTT. Its translation: CSVEDRGGRTEAFF.

The chain carries TRBV7-9 and TRBJ1-6; the D gene is possibly TRBD1 (6 bases). This CDR3 is 15 amino acids long. V was trimmed by 4 bases and J by 4 bases, leaving 11 bases between them. Germline loops: CDR1 SEHNR, CDR2 FQNEAQ (reference sequence). The CDR3 nucleotides are TGTGCCAGCAGCTCCTTAAGGGGGTATAATTCACCCCTCCACTTT. Protein sequence: CASSSLRGYNSPLHF.

The rearrangement joins TRBV29-1 to TRBJ1-5, with 7 nucleotides matching TRBD1. The length of the CDR3 is 13 residues. Germline assignment: CDR1 SQVTM and CDR2 ANQGSEA. The junction had 6 bases not matched to a gene; V was cut back by 6 bases and J by 4 bases. This CDR3 is CSVGTAENQPQHF. As DNA, the CDR3 is TGCAGCGTGGGGACAGCAGAGAATCAGCCCCAGCATTTT. Together with reference TRBV29-1 and TRBJ1-5, the CDR3 gives the full variable domain: SAVISQKPSRDICQRGTSLTIQCQVDSQVTMMFWYRQQPGQSLTLIATANQGSEATYESGFVIDKFPISRPNLTFSTLTVSNMSPEDSSIYLCSVGTAENQPQHFGDGTRLSIL.

J is TRBJ2-7 and V is TRBV5-1; D is perhaps TRBD1 (5 bases). Germline V lookup: CDR1 SGHRS, CDR2 YFSETQ. CDR3 length: 17 residues. V lost 3 bases to trimming and J lost 0 bases, with 19 bases between them. CDR3 coding DNA: TGCGCCAGCAGCTGGGGATTATTGGGGCAGAGCTCCTACGAGCAGTACTTC. This codes for CASSWGLLGQSSYEQYF.

The V and J genes are TRBV10-3 and TRBJ2-1; D is uncertain. The V end lost 2 bases, the J end lost 5 bases, and 13 bases lay between the germline ends. The CDR3 covers 15 residues. Germline V CDR1 and CDR2: ENHRY, SYGVKD. The CDR3 bases are TGTGCCATCAGTGAGGTGGTCGGCGGAGACAATGAGCAGTTCTTC. Translating it yields CAISEVVGGDNEQFF.

The rearrangement uses TRBV29-1 and TRBJ1-2, with TRBD1 identical over 8 bases. Germline CDR1 is SQVTM and CDR2 is ANQGSEA. The V gene end was trimmed by 7 bases and the J gene end by 5 bases; junction bases not matched to a gene: 3. The CDR3 contains 11 residues. CDR3 DNA sequence: TGCAGCGGAACAGGGGGTTATGGCTACACCTTC. Translated: CSGTGGYGYTF.

V gene TRBV2 combines with J gene TRBJ1-6, with unresolved D. The CDR3 spans 15 residues. The V end lost 5 bases, the J end lost 7 bases, and 15 bases lay between the germline ends. Looked up from germline, CDR1 is SNHLY and CDR2 is FYNNEI. The CDR3 region has the DNA TGTGCCAGCAGTATATGGCAGGCGACCAATTCACCCCTCCACTTT. This gives the protein CASSIWQATNSPLHF.

CDR3 nucleotide sequence: TGTGCCTGGAGTGCCCGGGGTAACTATGGCTACACCTTC. This gives the protein CAWSARGNYGYTF. The chain joins TRBV30 to TRBJ1-2; D is unclear. The ends were cut back, 1 base at V and 1 base at J, with 7 bases in the middle. Germline V gives CDR1 GTSNPN, CDR2 SVGIG (reference sequence). This CDR3 region has 13 residues. The complete variable domain, with remaining parts taken from reference TRBV30 and TRBJ1-2, reads SQTIHQWPATLVQPVGSPLSLECTVEGTSNPNLYWYRQAAGRGLQLLFYSVGIGQISSEVPQNLSASRPQDRQFILSSKKLLLSDSGFYLCAWSARGNYGYTFGSGTRLTVV.

The gene calls are TRBV2 and TRBJ2-2, with D tentatively TRBD2 (5 bases). With 6 bases removed from V and 5 bases from J, the gap between germline ends came to 16 bases. Germline V gene lookup returns CDR1 SNHLY and CDR2 FYNNEI. The CDR3 has 15 residues. CDR3 protein: CASRGAERMTGELFF. CDR3 sequence (DNA): TGTGCCAGCAGGGGAGCTGAGCGGATGACCGGGGAGCTGTTTTTT.

The genes are TRBV5-1 and TRBJ1-1; D is undetermined. With 0 bases removed from V and 1 base from J, the gap between germline ends came to 7 bases. The CDR3 length is 14 residues. Germline values: CDR1 SGHRS, CDR2 YFSETQ. The CDR3 region is CASSLDRSNTEAFF. CDR3 bases: TGCGCCAGCAGCTTGGACAGATCGAACACTGAAGCTTTCTTT.

V and J are TRBV30 and TRBJ1-2; D remains ambiguous. The CDR3 extends over 13 amino acids. Germline-derived CDR1 and CDR2 are GTSNPN and SVGIG (reference sequence). Trimming removed 3 bases from V and 3 bases from J, with 11 bases in between. The CDR3 nucleotides are TGTGCCTGGAGCCGGACGGGAGACTATGGCTACACCTTC. It encodes CAWSRTGDYGYTF.